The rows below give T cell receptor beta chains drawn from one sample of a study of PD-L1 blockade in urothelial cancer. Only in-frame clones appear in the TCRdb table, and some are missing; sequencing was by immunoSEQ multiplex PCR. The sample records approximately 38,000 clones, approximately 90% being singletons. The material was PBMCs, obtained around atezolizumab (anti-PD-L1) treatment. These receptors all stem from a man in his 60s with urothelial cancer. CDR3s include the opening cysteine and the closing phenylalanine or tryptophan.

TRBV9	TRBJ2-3	CASSAHPEWGADTQYF
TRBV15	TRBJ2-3	CATSSRTPTDTQYF
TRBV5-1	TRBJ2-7	CASSLVVSSYEQYF
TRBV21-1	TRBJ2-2	CASSYQPGLGHTGELFF
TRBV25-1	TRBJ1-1	CASTSGLNTEAFF
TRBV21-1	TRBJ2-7	CASSPDGRATPYEQYF
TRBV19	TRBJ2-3	CASSTQGPQQYF
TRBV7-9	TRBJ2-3	CASSLLPTGFFPDTQYF
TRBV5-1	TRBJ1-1	CASSLEWGTEAFF
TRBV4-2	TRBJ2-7	CASSHGTGTYEQYF
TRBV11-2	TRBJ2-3	CASSFNTQYF
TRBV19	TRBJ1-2	CASSISYDRGRGYTF
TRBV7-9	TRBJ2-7	CASSSNSSYEQYF
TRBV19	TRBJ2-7	CASSIAPGQGAYEQYF
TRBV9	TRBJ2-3	CASSVGTQPDTQYF
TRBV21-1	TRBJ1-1	CASSPGGNRGRGTEAFF
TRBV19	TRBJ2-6	CASSIDPAGGYSGANVLTF
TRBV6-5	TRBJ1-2	CASSYSGGLGYTF
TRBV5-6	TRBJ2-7	CASGRRSGPGSYEQYF
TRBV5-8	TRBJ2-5	CASSLRGRLSQETQYF
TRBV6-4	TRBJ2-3	CASSKLSGTDTQYF
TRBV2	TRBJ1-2	CASSDVAGVYGYTF
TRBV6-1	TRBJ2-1	CASRPGLGGHEQFF
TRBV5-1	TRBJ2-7	CASSVDRDLDEQYF
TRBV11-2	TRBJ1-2	CASSLGQFNYGYTF
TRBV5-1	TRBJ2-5	CASSLFASGRVGQETQYF
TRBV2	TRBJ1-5	CASSDEYRDQPQHF
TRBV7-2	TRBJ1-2	CASTSLDRSNGYTF
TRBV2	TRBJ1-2	CASSEARQPSWGYTF
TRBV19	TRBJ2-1	CASRRERGSYNEQFF
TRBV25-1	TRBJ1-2	CASSPRTWTYGYTF
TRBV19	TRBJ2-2	CASSASGVGGELFF
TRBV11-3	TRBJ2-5	CASSGEEETQYF
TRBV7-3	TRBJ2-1	CASSPPGGYNEQFF
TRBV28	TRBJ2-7	CASSLQGLSIYEQYF
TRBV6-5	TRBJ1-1	CASSPDTWNTEAFF
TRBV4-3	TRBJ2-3	CASSNRGGRGDTQYF
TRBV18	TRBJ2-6	CASSPRGQGNSGANVLTF
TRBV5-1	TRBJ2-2	CASSPGGANTGELFF
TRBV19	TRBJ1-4	CASSRDRASEKLFF
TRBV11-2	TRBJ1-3	CASSLRQGQRNTIYF
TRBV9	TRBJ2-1	CASSLDRGQLYNEQFF
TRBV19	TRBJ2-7	CASSKAGGPGEQYF
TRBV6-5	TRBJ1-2	CASSSTGGVYGYTF
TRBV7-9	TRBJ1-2	CASSSRGGVLGDGYTF
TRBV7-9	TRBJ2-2	CASSSSGTGELFF
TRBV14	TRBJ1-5	CASSQRRVSNQPQHF
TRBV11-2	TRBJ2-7	CASSLVAGWAYEQYF
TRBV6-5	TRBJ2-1	CASSPGTSGNEQFF
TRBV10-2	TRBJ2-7	CASRETGQPEQYF
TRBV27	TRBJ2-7	CASSSHWGAYEQYF
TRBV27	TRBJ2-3	CASSFSGPSGGAADTQYF
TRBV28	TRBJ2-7	CASSLAGGPYEQYF
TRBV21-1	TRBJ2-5	CAREAGCFVQETQYF
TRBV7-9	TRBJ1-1	CASSLARLGKAFF
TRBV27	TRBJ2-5	CASSLGLAGSQETQYF
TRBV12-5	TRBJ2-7	CASGLTAGYEQYF